One and the same sample provided the 22 T cell receptor beta chains below, sequenced in a study of blood T cell repertoires in COVID-19. TCRdb keeps only in-frame clones here, not all; method: immunoSEQ multiplex PCR. The sample records under 300,000 clones, 65% to 90% being singletons. Material for sequencing was peripheral blood. The receptor set was obtained from a woman over 75 with active or convalescent COVID-19.

The gene calls are TRBV6-5 and TRBJ2-2, with TRBD2 as a possible D gene (5 bases). This CDR3 is built from 12 residues. Germline V gene lookup returns CDR1 MNHEY and CDR2 SVGAGI. Trimming cost V 7 bases and J 7 bases, with 10 bases left between them. DNA for the CDR3: TGTGCCAGCACGGGGAGTAACGGGGAGCTGTTTTTT. This encodes CASTGSNGELFF.

This chain connects TRBV19 to TRBJ2-2; D uncertain. The CDR3 loop spans 15 amino acids. V was cut by 7 bases and J by 4 bases, with 16 bases left in between. CDR1 is LNHDA, CDR2 SQIVND, per germline (reference sequence). Written as DNA, the CDR3 is TGTGCCAGTACCACGAGGAACGTTGGCACCGGGGAGCTGTTTTTT. Translation: CASTTRNVGTGELFF.

The chain links TRBV19 to TRBJ2-5; 8 nucleotides line up with TRBD2. Germline V gene lookup returns CDR1 LNHDA and CDR2 SQIVND (reference sequence). The CDR3 sequence is 17 residues long. V was pared by 3 bases and J by 1 base, with 10 bases of the junction left unmatched. The CDR3 protein is CASSISAGGWGQETQYF. The CDR3 DNA sequence: TGTGCCAGTAGTATTTCCGCGGGAGGTTGGGGCCAAGAGACCCAGTACTTC. Together with reference TRBV19 and TRBJ2-5, the CDR3 gives the full variable domain: DGGITQSPKYLFRKEGQNVTLSCEQNLNHDAMYWYRQDPGQGLRLIYYSQIVNDFQKGDIAEGYSVSREKKESFPLTVTSAQKNPTAFYLCASSISAGGWGQETQYFGPGTRLLVL.

The genes are TRBV5-6 and TRBJ1-2; 8 bases map to TRBD1. V gave up 2 bases and J gave up 5 bases; unmatched junction bases: 5. Germline lookup yields CDR1 SGHDT and CDR2 YYEEEE. The CDR3 contains 14 residues. CDR3 bases: TGTGCCAGCAGCTTAGAGGACAGGGTATATGGCTACACCTTC. It translates to CASSLEDRVYGYTF.

In this sample, this clone turned up once. This chain connects TRBV5-4 to TRBJ1-2, with TRBD1 identical over 7 bases. The germline V gene has CDR1 SGHNT and CDR2 YYREEE (reference sequence). Trimming removed 4 bases from V and 5 bases from J; junction bases left unmatched: 8. The CDR3 length is 14 residues. Here the CDR3 reads CASSRDREKYGYTF. The DNA for the CDR3 is TGTGCCAGCAGCCGTGACAGGGAGAAGTATGGCTACACCTTC.

The rearrangement links TRBV18 to TRBJ2-6; perhaps TRBD1 as D (5 bases). CDR3 length equals 18 residues. Germline lookup yields CDR1 KGHSH and CDR2 LQKENI. V was pared by 1 base and J by 0 bases, with 13 bases between. The CDR3 spells CASSPLTGESSGANVLTF. Here the CDR3 DNA reads TGTGCCAGCTCACCACTAACAGGAGAGAGCTCTGGGGCCAACGTCCTGACTTTC.

V gene TRBV13 combines with J gene TRBJ1-6; 7 nucleotides match TRBD1. The germline CDR1 and CDR2 sequences are PRHDT and FYEKMQ (reference sequence). V gave up 6 bases and J gave up 7 bases; unmatched junction bases: 9. CDR3 size: 15 residues. CDR3 DNA sequence: TGTGCCAGCAGTAAACAGGGGATAGGGAATTCACCCCTCCACTTT. Translated, it gives CASSKQGIGNSPLHF. The entire variable domain, with the rest obtained from reference TRBV13 and TRBJ1-6, is as follows: AAGVIQSPRHLIKEKRETATLKCYPIPRHDTVYWYQQGPGQDPQFLISFYEKMQSDKGSIPDRFSAQQFSDYHSELNMSSLELGDSALYFCASSKQGIGNSPLHFGNGTRLTVT.

The rearrangement links TRBV7-6 to TRBJ2-7; 9 nucleotides agree with TRBD1. The junction had 9 bases not matched to a gene; V was cut back by 5 bases and J by 4 bases. Looked up from germline, CDR1 is SGHVS and CDR2 is FNYEAQ. The length of the CDR3 is 15 residues. The CDR3 nucleotides read TGTGCCAGCAGCCAAGGGACAGGGATTGGATACGAGCAGTACTTC. Protein sequence: CASSQGTGIGYEQYF.

The V and J genes are TRBV10-3 and TRBJ2-5; a weak D match, TRBD2 (5 bases). V was clipped by 2 bases and J by 6 bases, with 16 bases between them. In germline, CDR1 is ENHRY, CDR2 SYGVKD. The CDR3 totals 15 residues. The CDR3 is CAISEEAGLSQTQYF. DNA of the CDR3: TGTGCCATCAGTGAGGAGGCGGGTCTCTCACAGACCCAGTACTTC.

J is TRBJ1-4 and V is TRBV9; D remains ambiguous. The CDR3 extends over 14 amino acids. The V gene lost 5 bases and the J gene lost 4 bases, with 12 bases spanning the gap. Germline loops: CDR1 SGDLS, CDR2 YYNGEE. As DNA, the CDR3 is TGTGCCAGCAGACCCCTCTATGGTAATGAAAAACTGTTTTTT. This translates into CASRPLYGNEKLFF. The full variable domain, in which reference TRBV9 and TRBJ1-4 provide the parts outside the CDR3, is DSGVTQTPKHLITATGQRVTLRCSPRSGDLSVYWYQQSLDQGLQFLIQYYNGEERAKGNILERFSAQQFPDLHSELNLSSLELGDSALYFCASRPLYGNEKLFFGSGTQLSVL.

This clone occurred once. The chain combines TRBV5-6 with TRBJ1-1, with D perhaps TRBD1 (6 bases). Between the trimmed V and J ends, which lost 1 base and 6 bases, there was a span of 13 bases. Germline V gene lookup returns CDR1 SGHDT and CDR2 YYEEEE. The CDR3 sequence is 14 residues long. The CDR3 here is CASSLYRGRPEAFF. The CDR3, as DNA: TGTGCCAGCAGCTTGTATAGGGGGAGACCTGAAGCTTTCTTT.

The chain joins TRBV2 to TRBJ2-3; 7 bases are shared with TRBD2. The CDR3 consists of 17 residues. CDR1 is SNHLY, CDR2 FYNNEI, per germline. With 6 bases clipped from V and 0 bases from J, the junction kept 12 bases outside the gene matches. The CDR3 region is CASSHATSGASTDTQYF. CDR3 DNA: TGTGCCAGCAGCCACGCCACCAGCGGGGCAAGCACAGATACGCAGTATTTT.

The V call is TRBV6-5, the J call TRBJ2-7; D is perhaps TRBD2 (6 bases). CDR1 is MNHEY, CDR2 SVGAGI, per germline. Trimming left V 6 bases short and J 6 bases short, with 18 bases between. CDR3 length equals 14 residues. DNA of the CDR3: TGTGCCAGCAGGTCTCCCGGGGGAACAAGCGAGCAGTACTTC. It specifies CASRSPGGTSEQYF.

This clone has more than one count but fewer than ten. This chain connects TRBV29-1 to TRBJ2-7; D might be TRBD1 (5 bases). Trimming pared 7 bases from V and 2 bases from J, leaving 15 bases between. CDR3 length equals 13 residues. Germline V gene sequence: CDR1 SQVTM, CDR2 ANQGSEA. The CDR3 DNA sequence: TGCAGCGCCCAAAGGGGCGGAACCTACGAGCAGTACTTC. This translates into CSAQRGGTYEQYF.

The chain has TRBV28 and TRBJ1-2; 8 nucleotides line up with TRBD1. J lost 5 bases, V lost 5 bases, and 10 bases had no gene match. The CDR3 length is 15 residues. The V gene's germline CDR1 is MDHEN and CDR2 SYDVKM. CDR3 sequence (DNA): TGTGCCAGCAGTCGTCCCGGACAGGGCTTTTATGGCTACACCTTC. This encodes CASSRPGQGFYGYTF.

The gene calls are TRBV19 and TRBJ2-5; the match to TRBD2 covers 8 bases. CDR1 is LNHDA and CDR2 is SQIVND in the germline V gene (reference sequence). CDR3 length equals 15 residues. J gave up 5 bases and V 6 bases, and 11 bases lay outside the gene matches. The CDR3 bases are TGTGCCAGTAGCCAACCGGGAGGGCCGAAGGAGACCCAGTACTTC. Its protein product is CASSQPGGPKETQYF.

V and J are TRBV5-1 and TRBJ2-5; no reliable D call. The CDR3 is made up of 11 amino acids. V lost 7 bases and J lost 3, with 7 bases in between. Germline V gene lookup returns CDR1 SGHRS and CDR2 YFSETQ. CDR3 DNA: TGCGCCAGCCGACTTGAAGAGACCCAGTACTTC. Translating gives CASRLEETQYF. Combining the CDR3 with reference TRBV5-1 and TRBJ2-5 gives the whole variable domain KAGVTQTPRYLIKTRGQQVTLSCSPISGHRSVSWYQQTPGQGLQFLFEYFSETQRNKGNFPGRFSGRQFSNSRSEMNVSTLELGDSALYLCASRLEETQYFGPGTRLLVL.

The table lists this clone with a few counts. The genes are TRBV4-1 and TRBJ2-3; perhaps TRBD2 as D (6 bases). The CDR3 has 17 residues. Trimming removed 0 bases from V and 8 bases from J, with 21 bases in between. Germline V gene sequence: CDR1 MGHRA, CDR2 YSYEKL. For the CDR3, the DNA is TGCGCCAGCAGCCAAGATGGCCTAACGGGAGCACAGGTTACGCAGTATTTT. Translating it yields CASSQDGLTGAQVTQYF.

The chain combines TRBV28 with TRBJ1-1; maybe TRBD1 (5 bases). CDR1 and CDR2 (germline): MDHEN, SYDVKM. The CDR3 runs 14 residues. V was trimmed by 5 bases and J by 7 bases, leaving 17 bases between them. This CDR3 reads CASSLNLRVSEAFF. The CDR3 nucleotides are TGTGCCAGCAGTCTCAACCTCAGGGTAAGTGAAGCTTTCTTT.

This rearrangement joins TRBV28 to TRBJ2-5; TRBD2 matches at 9 bases. V gave up 6 bases and J gave up 5 bases; unmatched junction bases: 10. The V gene's germline CDR1 is MDHEN and CDR2 SYDVKM. The CDR3 totals 15 residues. The DNA for the CDR3 is TGTGCCAGCAGGTCTAGCGGGACGGCGGTGGAGACCCAGTACTTC. This translates into CASRSSGTAVETQYF.

This sequence joins TRBV12-3 or TRBV12-4 and TRBJ2-1; D call uncertain. V lost 6 bases and J 6 bases, leaving 6 bases between the germline ends. CDR3 size: 11 residues. The CDR3 is CASRIGNEQFF. The CDR3 DNA reads TGTGCCAGCAGGATCGGCAATGAGCAGTTCTTC.

The chain carries TRBV18 and TRBJ2-7; 9 positions agree with TRBD1. Germline V CDR1 and CDR2: KGHSH, LQKENI. The CDR3 covers 13 residues. V trimming: 6 bases; J trimming: 3 bases; junction bases outside the gene matches: 3. The CDR3 spells CASSTTGGYEQYF. CDR3 in DNA: TGTGCCAGCTCGACGACAGGGGGCTACGAGCAGTACTTC.